This TCR beta chain was sequenced in a study of T-cell memory formation after mild COVID-19. CDR3 length: 13 amino acids. The germline gives CDR1 SGHVS, CDR2 FNYEAQ. Trimming pared 6 bases from V and 0 bases from J, leaving 9 bases between. TCRdb re-derived calls from the 5' RACE reads in MiXCR, one entry per CDR3 protein. The profile shows around 250,000 distinct CDR3 sequences, 9.4% of them singletons. The sample holds a few counts of this clonotype. Sequencing was done on a sample of PBMCs or a T cell subset sorted from them (not recorded which). The genes are TRBV7-6 and TRBJ2-7; D is uncertain. The receptor comes from a man aged 18-30 years who had mild COVID-19 (a few samples of this study predate the infection). Cell type and time point are not known. CDR3 nucleotide sequence: TGTGCCAGCAGGGAGATAACCTCCTACGAGCAGTACTTC. This sequence encodes CASREITSYEQYF.